The 8 T cell receptor beta chains reported below all come from one sample, sequenced in a study of T cells expressing NK-cell markers. For each CDR3 protein, TCRdb gives one entry from its re-call of the 5' RACE reads, without DNA. The table lists 130,000 to 150,000 distinct CDR3 sequences. Source material: blood T cells: a sorted CD56 or NKG2C T cell subset, CD4+ or CD8+ T cells, or bulk PBMC T cells (not recorded which). These receptors were taken from a man aged 18 to 35 in good health.

The rearrangement links TRBV6-5 to TRBJ2-1. Germline loops: CDR1 MNHEY, CDR2 SVGAGI. This CDR3 is built from 14 residues. This chain's CDR3 is CASRATTYGNEQFF.

This chain links TRBV19 with TRBJ2-2; the TRBD1 assignment by TCRdb is unverifiable without DNA. Germline CDR1 and CDR2: LNHDA and SQIVND (reference sequence). This CDR3 has 15 residues. This chain's CDR3 is CASTIGGTGPGELFF. Looking up the rest from reference TRBV19 and TRBJ2-2 gives the full variable domain: DGGITQSPKYLFRKEGQNVTLSCEQNLNHDAMYWYRQDPGQGLRLIYYSQIVNDFQKGDIAEGYSVSREKKESFPLTVTSAQKNPTAFYLCASTIGGTGPGELFFGEGSRLTVL.

This chain joins TRBV7-9 and TRBJ2-5; without DNA, the TCRdb call of TRBD1 cannot be checked. The CDR3 sequence is 15 residues long. The germline gives CDR1 SEHNR, CDR2 FQNEAQ (reference sequence). CDR3 region: CASSLARGAKETQYF.

CDR3 in amino acids: CASSPQLAGAANEQFF. This chain uses TRBV4-3 with TRBJ2-1; TCRdb lists TRBD2, though no DNA is available to test this call. Germline V lookup: CDR1 LGHNA, CDR2 YSLEER. The CDR3 consists of 16 residues.

The chain couples TRBV6-5 to TRBJ2-1. Germline V gene sequence: CDR1 MNHEY, CDR2 SVGAGI. The CDR3 contains 11 residues. The CDR3 is CASTSLGEQFF.

This chain links TRBV5-1 with TRBJ2-7; without DNA, the TCRdb call of TRBD1 cannot be checked. CDR3 length: 17 amino acids. The V gene's germline CDR1 is SGHRS and CDR2 YFSETQ. The CDR3 spells CASSHPVLDDGGNEQYF. Combining the CDR3 with reference TRBV5-1 and TRBJ2-7 gives the whole variable domain KAGVTQTPRYLIKTRGQQVTLSCSPISGHRSVSWYQQTPGQGLQFLFEYFSETQRNKGNFPGRFSGRQFSNSRSEMNVSTLELGDSALYLCASSHPVLDDGGNEQYFGPGTRLTVT.

The CDR3 protein is CASNHYLRSGDLYQETQYF. The chain combines TRBV5-6 with TRBJ2-5; with no DNA, the TCRdb D assignment of TRBD1 cannot be verified. The length of the CDR3 is 19 residues. Germline values: CDR1 SGHDT, CDR2 YYEEEE.

The chain carries TRBV6-1 and TRBJ1-5. CDR1 and CDR2 from the germline V gene are MNHNS and SASEGT. The length of the CDR3 is 13 residues. CDR3 protein: CAAGLGWNQPQHF.